The 25 T cell receptor beta chains given below trace back to one sample, sequenced in a study of cytomegalovirus exposure and HLA in healthy donors. Vbeta (60) and Jbeta (13) primers were used in the PCR. The method was immunoSEQ multiplex PCR; TCRdb's version includes in-frame clones alone and lacks a portion of them. This sample contains fewer than 100,000 clones. The source material was PBMCs. The receptor source for this set is a man aged 18 to 29 in good health and CMV-seropositive.

The chain has TRBV11-2 and TRBJ1-1, with 8 bases aligning to TRBD1. The CDR3 extends over 17 amino acids. V trimming: 1 base; J trimming: 3 bases; junction bases outside the gene matches: 10. CDR1 is SGHAT, CDR2 FQNNGV, per germline. CDR3 amino acids: CASSLVRTGSVYTEAFF. CDR3 nucleotides: TGTGCCAGCAGCTTAGTGAGGACAGGGAGTGTATACACTGAAGCTTTCTTT.

The chain uses TRBV19 and TRBJ2-1; tentatively, D is TRBD1 (5 bases). From germline, CDR1 is LNHDA and CDR2 SQIVND (reference sequence). This CDR3 has 14 residues. Trimming pared 3 bases from V and 6 bases from J, leaving 12 bases between. The CDR3 loop is CASSIQDNSNEQFF. The CDR3 nucleotides read TGTGCCAGTAGTATTCAGGACAACTCCAATGAGCAGTTCTTC.

The gene calls are TRBV14 and TRBJ1-1, with 8 bases lining up with TRBD1. Per the germline V gene, CDR1 is SGHDN and CDR2 is FVKESK. CDR3 length: 15 residues. V gave up 4 bases and J gave up 5 bases; unmatched junction bases: 9. The CDR3, as DNA: TGTGCCAGCAGCCCATACCGGACAGGGCGGACTGAAGCTTTCTTT. The encoded protein is CASSPYRTGRTEAFF.

The chain combines TRBV6-1 with TRBJ1-6; a weak D match, TRBD1 (5 bases). The CDR3 is made up of 14 amino acids. Germline CDR1 and CDR2: MNHNS and SASEGT. V gave up 8 bases and J gave up 7 bases, with 15 bases separating them. Written as DNA, the CDR3 is TGTGCCAGCGCCCCGACAGTTGAAAATTCACCCCTCCACTTT. As protein: CASAPTVENSPLHF.

The chain carries TRBV15 and TRBJ1-3, with D perhaps matching TRBD1 (5 bases). The germline V gene has CDR1 LNHNV and CDR2 YYDKDF (reference sequence). The CDR3 has 16 residues. V shed 3 bases and J shed 0 bases, with 12 bases lying between them. For the CDR3, the DNA is TGTGCCACCAGCAGCCTAACAGGTCGCTCTGGAAACACCATATATTTT. Translating gives CATSSLTGRSGNTIYF.

This rearrangement joins TRBV27 to TRBJ1-1; 7 bases are shared with TRBD1. Germline V gene sequence: CDR1 MNHEY, CDR2 SMNVEV (reference sequence). The J segment lost 1 base and the V segment lost 5 bases, leaving 4 bases of the junction unmatched. This CDR3 spans 14 amino acids. The CDR3 protein is CASSHQGGNTEAFF. The CDR3 DNA sequence: TGTGCCAGCAGTCATCAGGGGGGGAACACTGAAGCTTTCTTT.

The gene calls are TRBV5-1 and TRBJ2-2, with 9 bases matching TRBD1. The CDR3 contains 15 residues. The ends lost 5 bases at V and 0 bases at J; junction bases unmatched: 2. Germline V CDR1 and CDR2: SGHRS, YFSETQ. CDR3 residues: CASSWDRANTGELFF. CDR3 in DNA: TGCGCCAGCAGTTGGGACAGGGCGAACACCGGGGAGCTGTTTTTT.

This chain joins TRBV4-1 and TRBJ2-3; tentatively, D is TRBD2 (5 bases). Looked up from germline, CDR1 is MGHRA and CDR2 is YSYEKL. This CDR3 is built from 17 residues. The V end was cut by 0 bases, the J end by 6 bases, with 19 bases between. CDR3 coding DNA: TGCGCCAGCAGCCAAGAATTAGGCGTCCGGGGTGTGGATACGCAGTATTTT. It is translated as CASSQELGVRGVDTQYF.

V usage is TRBV19 and J usage is TRBJ1-5, with 12 bases identical to TRBD1. CDR1 is LNHDA, CDR2 SQIVND, per germline (reference sequence). This CDR3 contains 18 residues. V lost 5 bases, J lost 5 bases, and 13 bases stayed unmatched. CDR3 in amino acids: CASSLSPGQGAGYQPQHF. DNA of the CDR3: TGTGCCAGTAGTCTCTCGCCGGGACAGGGGGCGGGTTATCAGCCCCAGCATTTT.

The V gene is TRBV4-1, the J gene TRBJ1-1; weak D call: TRBD1 (5 bases). The germline CDR1 and CDR2 sequences are MGHRA and YSYEKL. This CDR3 is built from 15 residues. Trimming left V 4 bases short and J 0 bases short, with 12 bases between. CDR3 in DNA: TGCGCCAGCAGCCTCAGGGCTTTAATGAACACTGAAGCTTTCTTT. It translates to CASSLRALMNTEAFF.

The chain links TRBV11-1 to TRBJ2-4; D may be TRBD2 (5 bases). The CDR3 is 14 residues long. Germline V gives CDR1 SGHAT, CDR2 FQDESV (reference sequence). The ends were cut back, 5 bases at V and 8 bases at J, with 16 bases in the middle. In DNA, the CDR3 is TGTGCCAGCAGCCTTGGACGGGATATAGACATTCAGTACTTC. This gives the protein CASSLGRDIDIQYF.

J is TRBJ1-1 and V is TRBV2; 10 bases match TRBD1. The CDR3 sequence is 15 residues long. Germline V gene data show CDR1 as SNHLY and CDR2 as FYNNEI. Trimming took 4 bases from V and 4 from J; bases not matched to a gene: 6. For the CDR3, the DNA is TGTGCCAGCAGTGGTTGGGGACAGGGGTCCACTGAAGCTTTCTTT. This sequence encodes CASSGWGQGSTEAFF.

V usage is TRBV28 and J usage is TRBJ2-1; 9 bases align to TRBD1. The CDR3 extends over 17 amino acids. Germline V gene lookup returns CDR1 MDHEN and CDR2 SYDVKM. V shed 4 bases, J shed 5 bases, and the junction held 12 bases outside the gene matches. The CDR3 sequence: CASSSSFGTGIDNEQFF. CDR3 DNA: TGTGCCAGCAGTTCCTCCTTCGGGACAGGGATAGACAATGAGCAGTTCTTC.

The J gene is TRBJ1-2, the V gene TRBV9; D is possibly TRBD1 (6 bases). The CDR3 sequence is 16 residues long. Germline CDR1 SGDLS, CDR2 YYNGEE. Trimming pared 0 bases from V and 3 bases from J, leaving 15 bases between. The CDR3 reads CASSVGPIQGDYGYTF. CDR3 nucleotides: TGTGCCAGCAGCGTAGGGCCGATACAGGGCGACTATGGCTACACCTTC. Looking up the rest from reference TRBV9 and TRBJ1-2 gives the full variable domain: DSGVTQTPKHLITATGQRVTLRCSPRSGDLSVYWYQQSLDQGLQFLIQYYNGEERAKGNILERFSAQQFPDLHSELNLSSLELGDSALYFCASSVGPIQGDYGYTFGSGTRLTVV.

V usage is TRBV10-1 and J usage is TRBJ1-2; D is possibly TRBD1 (6 bases). Germline assignment: CDR1 WNHNN and CDR2 SYGVQD (reference sequence). Trimming removed 6 bases from V and 7 bases from J, with 15 bases in between. The CDR3 is 13 amino acids. This CDR3 is CASSPGTHTGYTF. The DNA of the CDR3 is TGCGCCAGCAGCCCGGGGACACACACTGGCTACACCTTC.

This chain uses TRBV18 with TRBJ1-1, with D possibly TRBD1 on 6 matching bases. This CDR3 is 13 amino acids long. The V gene's germline CDR1 is KGHSH and CDR2 LQKENI. V lost 2 bases to trimming and J lost 5 bases, with 9 bases between them. The CDR3 DNA reads TGTGCCAGCTCACCAACAGGGAGTACTGAAGCTTTCTTT. This codes for CASSPTGSTEAFF.

The chain employs TRBV28 and TRBJ1-2, with D possibly TRBD1 on 6 matching bases. Germline V gives CDR1 MDHEN, CDR2 SYDVKM. Trimming stripped 4 bases from V and 0 bases from J, with 12 bases between. The CDR3 has 15 amino acids. The CDR3, as DNA: TGTGCCAGCAGTTGGGACACCTTAGCTAACTATGGCTACACCTTC. As protein: CASSWDTLANYGYTF.

The chain links TRBV5-4 to TRBJ2-2, with D maybe TRBD1 (7 bases). Trimming removed 3 bases at V and 11 bases at J, with 23 bases between. The CDR3 sequence is 16 residues long. Germline V gene data show CDR1 as SGHNT and CDR2 as YYREEE (reference sequence). CDR3 in DNA: TGTGCCAGCAGCTCCCCGAAAGGAGGGGGCCTTGGTGAGCTGTTTTTT. Its protein product is CASSSPKGGGLGELFF.

V is TRBV6-6 and J is TRBJ1-2; no clear D gene. Germline assignment: CDR1 MNHNY and CDR2 SVGAGI (reference sequence). The V end was cut by 4 bases, the J end by 0 bases, with 9 bases between. CDR3 length: 14 residues. The DNA of the CDR3 is TGTGCCAGCAGTTCCTCCAGTACTAACTATGGCTACACCTTC. It encodes CASSSSSTNYGYTF.

The V and J genes are TRBV14 and TRBJ1-1, with TRBD1 as a possible D gene (6 bases). V was pared by 4 bases and J by 0 bases, with 12 bases between. CDR3 size: 15 residues. The V gene's germline CDR1 is SGHDN and CDR2 FVKESK. The CDR3 region has the DNA TGTGCCAGCAGCCTACAGGGCAATATGAACACTGAAGCTTTCTTT. Its translation is CASSLQGNMNTEAFF.

The chain joins TRBV5-1 to TRBJ2-7; D might be TRBD2 (6 bases). The CDR3 sequence is 17 residues long. V was cut by 0 bases and J by 7 bases, with 23 bases left in between. Germline CDR1 SGHRS, CDR2 YFSETQ. CDR3: CASSLAIAGGATGEQYF. CDR3 DNA sequence: TGCGCCAGCAGCTTGGCAATAGCTGGAGGGGCCACGGGGGAGCAGTACTTC.

About this clone: At one of its ends the junction is not consistent with the germline gene, which may arise from a read error. The rearrangement joins TRBV6-1 to TRBJ1-2, with a possible D match to TRBD1 (5 bases). Germline CDR1 is MNHNS and CDR2 is SASEGT. The CDR3 totals 11 residues. The CDR3 bases are TGTGCCAGCAGTGAATCGACAGCTGCCTTCTTC. Translating gives CASSESTAAFF.

The J gene is TRBJ1-5, the V gene TRBV30; 7 nucleotides match TRBD1. The V segment lost 1 base and the J segment 0 bases; nucleotides outside the gene matches: 0. Germline CDR1 reads GTSNPN; CDR2 reads SVGIG (reference sequence). This CDR3 region has 14 residues. CDR3 nucleotide sequence: TGTGCCTGGAGTGGGGACAGTAGCAATCAGCCCCAGCATTTT. Protein sequence: CAWSGDSSNQPQHF. Supplemented by reference TRBV30 and TRBJ1-5, the full variable domain reads SQTIHQWPATLVQPVGSPLSLECTVEGTSNPNLYWYRQAAGRGLQLLFYSVGIGQISSEVPQNLSASRPQDRQFILSSKKLLLSDSGFYLCAWSGDSSNQPQHFGDGTRLSIL.

The chain combines TRBV5-4 with TRBJ1-1, with TRBD1 matching over 7 bases. The CDR3 is 15 amino acids. Germline V gives CDR1 SGHNT, CDR2 YYREEE (reference sequence). After removal of 0 bases from V and 4 bases from J, the junction contained 6 bases not matched to a gene. DNA of the CDR3: TGTGCCAGCAGCTTGGGACCGACAGGGTCCACTGAAGCTTTCTTT. As protein: CASSLGPTGSTEAFF.

The chain recombines TRBV28 with TRBJ2-7; D perhaps matches TRBD2 (6 bases). The CDR3 contains 15 residues. Germline V gene data show CDR1 as MDHEN and CDR2 as SYDVKM. Trimming took 6 bases from V and 2 from J, leaving 17 bases between them. The CDR3 protein is CASRAVSRDTYEQYF. DNA for the CDR3: TGTGCCAGCAGGGCCGTTTCGCGGGATACCTACGAGCAGTACTTC.